These T cell receptor beta chains were read from a single sample in a study of T cell responses to AZD1222 COVID-19 vaccine. The method was immunoSEQ multiplex PCR; TCRdb's version includes in-frame clones alone and lacks a portion of them. The sample contains about 78,000 clones, about nine tenths of which appear only once. The source material was peripheral blood, sampled 28 days after the second AZD1222 dose. The source is an adult who received the AZD1222 COVID-19 vaccine. The CDR3 runs from the conserved cysteine through the conserved F or W. D genes are given only for firm matches. Some rows have no size entry. The others give once, few or many, or a class for an expanded clone.

clone_size cdr3_length d_call j_call v_call cdr3_aa cdr3_nt
. 15 . TRBJ1-4 TRBV19 CASSIEGGPNEKLFF TGTGCCAGTAGTATAGAGGGGGGCCCTAATGAAAAACTGTTTTTT
. 14 TRBD1 TRBJ1-2 TRBV30 CAWSSGRGAYGYTF TGTGCCTGGAGTTCAGGCAGGGGGGCCTATGGCTACACCTTC
. 16 . TRBJ1-3 TRBV19 CASGDARVKSGNTIYF TGTGCCAGCGGTGATGCCAGGGTAAAGTCTGGAAACACCATATATTTT
. 16 TRBD1 TRBJ1-4 TRBV5-4 CASSLNKGAWDEKLFF TGTGCCAGCAGCTTGAATAAGGGGGCATGGGATGAAAAACTGTTTTTT
. 20 TRBD2 TRBJ2-3 TRBV9 CASSVDPDTLGGASTDTQYF TGTGCCAGCAGCGTAGACCCCGATACCTTGGGAGGGGCTAGCACAGATACGCAGTATTTT
few 13 . TRBJ1-1 TRBV12-3/TRBV12-4 CASSWGANTEAFF TGTGCCAGCAGTTGGGGGGCGAACACTGAAGCTTTCTTT
. 15 TRBD1 TRBJ1-5 TRBV5-1 CASSLGGTGDQPQHF TGCGCCAGCAGCTTGGGTGGGACAGGGGATCAGCCCCAGCATTTT
. 16 TRBD2 TRBJ2-1 TRBV25-1 CASSGDLAGEWNEQFF TGTGCCAGCAGCGGCGATTTAGCGGGAGAATGGAATGAGCAGTTCTTC
. 14 TRBD2 TRBJ2-7 TRBV3-1/TRBV3-2 CASSYRTSGEGQYF TGTGCCAGCAGCTACAGGACTAGCGGGGAGGGGCAGTACTTC
. 17 TRBD2 TRBJ2-1 TRBV24-1 CATSGPLAGHSPNEQFF TGTGCCACCAGTGGCCCACTAGCGGGCCATTCCCCCAATGAGCAGTTCTTC
. 14 TRBD1 TRBJ2-7 TRBV29-1 CSGPRDRGQYEQYF TGCAGCGGTCCCCGGGACAGGGGGCAGTACGAGCAGTACTTC
. 16 . TRBJ1-1 TRBV1 CTSSPIRRDRRTEAFF TGCACCAGCAGCCCTATTCGCAGGGACAGAAGAACTGAAGCTTTCTTT
. 11 . TRBJ2-1 TRBV12-3/TRBV12-4 CASSSRDEQFF TGTGCCAGCAGTTCACGGGATGAGCAGTTCTTC
. 15 TRBD2 TRBJ2-2 TRBV10-2 CASGGLAENTGELFF TGCGCCAGCGGGGGACTAGCGGAGAACACCGGGGAGCTGTTTTTT
. 14 . TRBJ2-3 TRBV7-2 CASSDPGVTDTQYF TGTGCCAGCAGCGACCCAGGGGTCACAGATACGCAGTATTTT
. 14 . TRBJ1-4 TRBV5-1 CASSLEVGNEKLFF TGCGCCAGCAGCTTGGAGGTTGGTAATGAAAAACTGTTTTTT
. 12 . TRBJ2-7 TRBV30 CAWTVQGYEQYF TGTGCCTGGACTGTACAGGGATACGAGCAGTACTTC
. 15 TRBD2 TRBJ2-3 TRBV5-1 CASSDTSGGSDTQYF TGCGCCAGCAGCGACACTAGCGGGGGGTCAGATACGCAGTATTTT
once 14 . TRBJ1-5 TRBV3-1/TRBV3-2 CASSQVQGAQPQHF TGTGCCAGCAGCCAAGTCCAGGGTGCACAGCCCCAGCATTTT
. 14 . TRBJ2-2 TRBV6-2/TRBV6-3 CASSYVGPGGELFF TGTGCCAGCAGTTACGTGGGGCCGGGCGGGGAGCTGTTTTTT
. 20 TRBD2 TRBJ2-3 TRBV10-3 CAISDKRGSGRASGTDTQYF TGTGCCATCAGTGACAAACGAGGCAGCGGGAGGGCCAGTGGCACAGATACGCAGTATTTT
. 16 TRBD1 TRBJ1-1 TRBV6-5 CASSYSRDRGGTEAFF TGTGCCAGCAGTTACTCGAGGGACAGGGGGGGCACTGAAGCTTTCTTT
few 15 TRBD1 TRBJ2-2 TRBV6-5 CASIRDRANTGELFF TGTGCCAGCATCCGGGACAGGGCGAACACCGGGGAGCTGTTTTTT
. 14 TRBD2 TRBJ2-1 TRBV4-2 CASSLTSGHNEQFF TGTGCCAGCAGCCTTACTAGCGGCCACAATGAGCAGTTCTTC
. 17 . TRBJ1-1 TRBV6-4 CASISLSSRGKLTEAFF TGTGCCAGCATCTCTCTAAGTAGTCGTGGGAAACTCACTGAAGCTTTCTTT
. 17 TRBD2 TRBJ2-3 TRBV9 CASSVGSSGGAGDTQYF TGTGCCAGCAGCGTCGGTTCTAGCGGGGGGGCAGGAGATACGCAGTATTTT
once 16 . TRBJ2-1 TRBV3-1/TRBV3-2 CASSPRGTLSYNEQFF TGTGCCAGCAGCCCCCGGGGGACTTTATCCTACAATGAGCAGTTCTTC
once 14 TRBD1 TRBJ1-1 TRBV11-3 CASMLTGLNTEAFF TGTGCCAGCATGCTGACAGGGCTGAACACTGAAGCTTTCTTT
. 13 . TRBJ1-5 TRBV27 CASSFYSNQPQHF TGTGCCAGCAGTTTTTATAGCAATCAGCCCCAGCATTTT
. 13 . TRBJ1-5 TRBV6-5 CASTQISNQPQHF TGTGCCAGCACCCAGATTAGCAATCAGCCCCAGCATTTT
. 14 . TRBJ1-1 TRBV3-1/TRBV3-2 CASSQRTANTEAFF TGTGCCAGCAGCCAACGGACCGCGAACACTGAAGCTTTCTTT
. 15 . TRBJ2-2 TRBV20-1 CSASGIPAGTGELFF TGCAGTGCTAGTGGAATTCCAGCGGGCACCGGGGAGCTGTTTTTT
. 14 . TRBJ2-7 TRBV11-3 CASSSPPGAGEQYF TGTGCCAGCAGCTCTCCGCCAGGGGCGGGCGAGCAGTACTTC
. 14 . TRBJ2-7 TRBV30 CAWSVPGMGDEQYF TGTGCCTGGAGTGTCCCTGGAATGGGGGACGAGCAGTACTTC
. 16 TRBD2 TRBJ2-7 TRBV9 CASSPSTSSGRYEQYF TGTGCCAGCAGCCCTTCCACCTCTAGCGGGAGATACGAGCAGTACTTC
. 12 . TRBJ2-7 TRBV24-1 CATSGAGYEQYF TGTGCCACCAGTGGTGCGGGGTACGAGCAGTACTTC
. 12 TRBD1 TRBJ1-5 TRBV28 CASGTGDQPQHF TGTGCCAGTGGGACAGGGGATCAGCCCCAGCATTTT
. 14 . TRBJ1-1 TRBV5-1 CASSFQGIRDEAFF TGCGCCAGCAGCTTTCAGGGCATACGGGATGAAGCTTTCTTT
. 15 TRBD2 TRBJ2-3 TRBV4-2 CASSASGTSTDTQYF TGTGCCAGCAGCGCTAGCGGGACCAGCACAGATACGCAGTATTTT
. 15 TRBD1 TRBJ1-5 TRBV10-1 CARTGQENSNQPQHF TGCGCCAGAACTGGACAGGAGAATAGCAATCAGCCCCAGCATTTT
. 12 TRBD1 TRBJ1-4 TRBV10-1 CGRQGINEKLFF TGCGGCAGACAGGGGATTAATGAAAAACTGTTTTTT
. 17 TRBD1 TRBJ2-1 TRBV5-4 CASSLVRGPNSYNEQFF TGTGCCAGCAGCTTGGTTAGGGGGCCAAACTCCTACAATGAGCAGTTCTTC
. 14 TRBD2 TRBJ2-1 TRBV11-3 CASSPWDSGGSGVF TGTGCCAGCAGCCCATGGGACTCAGGCGGGAGTGGAGTCTTC
. 16 . TRBJ1-1 TRBV6-5 CASSYSQYGQGTEAFF TGTGCCAGCAGTTACTCGCAGTACGGTCAAGGGACTGAAGCTTTCTTT
. 13 TRBD1 TRBJ1-1 TRBV24-1 CATRDREKTEAFF TGTGCCACCAGGGACAGGGAAAAAACTGAAGCTTTCTTT
. 16 . TRBJ2-7 TRBV11-3 CASSLGGARWSYEQYF TGTGCCAGCAGCTTAGGGGGCGCCCGGTGGTCTTACGAGCAGTACTTC
. 17 . TRBJ1-6 TRBV7-9 CASSLGGAESYNSPLHF TGTGCCAGCAGCTTAGGTGGAGCGGAGTCCTATAATTCACCCCTCCACTTT
. 11 . TRBJ2-3 TRBV5-4 CASSLRDTQYF TGTGCCAGCAGCTTGAGAGATACGCAGTATTTT
. 16 TRBD1 TRBJ2-3 TRBV7-2 CASSLLMTGSTDTQYF TGTGCCAGCAGCTTATTAATGACAGGGAGCACAGATACGCAGTATTTT
. 12 . TRBJ2-1 TRBV5-6 CASSTRQAEQFF TGTGCCAGCAGCACCAGACAGGCCGAGCAGTTCTTC
. 12 . TRBJ1-5 TRBV29-1 CSVVGEGQPQHF TGCAGCGTTGTGGGGGAAGGGCAGCCCCAGCATTTT